A single sample gave rise to the 3 T cell receptor beta chains below, sequenced in a study of blood T cell repertoires in COVID-19. Sequenced by immunoSEQ multiplex PCR; TCRdb stores in-frame clones only, minus some. Altogether 90,000 or so clones are present, about 85% being singletons, with the ten largest covering around 4.1%. Sequenced input: peripheral blood. These receptors were obtained from a man between 60 and 75 years old with acute or convalescent COVID-19.

This rearrangement joins TRBV7-3 to TRBJ2-2; D uncertain. CDR1 is SGHTA, CDR2 FQGTGA, per germline. Trimming removed 3 bases from V and 5 bases from J, with 7 bases in between. The CDR3 contains 13 residues. CDR3 protein: CASSFRQTGELFF. DNA for the CDR3: TGTGCCAGCAGCTTCAGGCAGACCGGGGAGCTGTTTTTT.

V and J are TRBV6-5 and TRBJ1-5, with a possible D match to TRBD1 (5 bases). This CDR3 contains 13 residues. CDR1 and CDR2 (germline): MNHEY, SVGAGI. Trimming left V 6 bases short and J 4 bases short, with 10 bases between. Here the CDR3 DNA reads TGTGCCAGCAGCGGGGGGAAGAATCAGCCCCAGCATTTT. It is translated as CASSGGKNQPQHF.

There are a few counts of this clone. The rearrangement joins TRBV7-2 to TRBJ2-2; 7 bases agree with TRBD1. Germline lookup yields CDR1 SGHTA and CDR2 FQGNSA. This CDR3 is 14 amino acids long. V dropped 2 bases and J dropped 7; count of bases not matched to a gene: 4. CDR3 protein: CASSLRGQSGELFF. Written as DNA, the CDR3 is TGTGCCAGCAGCTTAAGGGGGCAGAGCGGGGAGCTGTTTTTT. The full variable domain, completed using reference TRBV7-2 and TRBJ2-2, is GAGVSQSPSNKVTEKGKDVELRCDPISGHTALYWYRQSLGQGLEFLIYFQGNSAPDKSGLPSDRFSAERTGGSVSTLTIQRTQQEDSAVYLCASSLRGQSGELFFGEGSRLTVL.